The present T cell receptor beta chain was sequenced within a study of T cell changes during pregnancy in multiple sclerosis. Trimming at V came to 4 bases and at J to 6 bases, leaving 9 bases not matched to a gene. The CDR3 runs to 14 residues. CDR1 SGHDT and CDR2 YYEEEE come from the germline V gene. Using immunoSEQ multiplex PCR, the repertoire was profiled, and TCRdb retains in-frame clones only, with some absent. The sample lists around 72,000 clones, 91% occurring once. The V and J genes are TRBV5-6 and TRBJ1-2, with 7 bases that match TRBD1. This receptor was identified in a female donor in good health, enrolled as a control in a pregnancy study. The specimen comprised peripheral blood, sampled in the third trimester of pregnancy. CDR3 bases: TGTGCCAGCAGCCGCGTTAGTACAGGGGATGGCTACACCTTC. Translated: CASSRVSTGDGYTF.